The 20 T cell receptor beta chains below were found in one sample sequenced in a study of low-dose radiotherapy and immunotherapy resistance in tumors. First-strand cDNA used TRAV- and TRBV-specific primers, covering alpha and beta chains. Amplification of TCRs used a constant-region primer and V-primer adapter for roughly 20 PCR cycles. Using its own MiXCR run on the reads, TCRdb lists one record per CDR3 protein. This sample has fewer than 110,000 distinct CDR3 sequences; more than 20% occur once, and the top ten carry 4.1%. Described time point: after trial treatment. Treatment indicated: LDRT plus nivolumab, ipilimumab, low-dose cyclophosphamide and aspirin (RACIN trial). Here the sequenced sample was PBMCs, taken after low-dose radiotherapy plus immunotherapy. These receptors all come from a male donor with prostate cancer.

This clonotype was detected ten times or more. The V call is TRBV30, the J call TRBJ1-5; the D is unclear. CDR3 length: 12 amino acids. Per germline, CDR1 GTSNPN and CDR2 SVGIG (reference sequence). V lost 2 bases, J lost 5 bases, and 7 bases lay in between. The CDR3 region is CAWSSGYQPQHF. Written as DNA, the CDR3 is TGTGCCTGGAGTAGTGGGTATCAGCCCCAGCATTTT.

The sample holds many counts of this clonotype. The chain uses TRBV7-2 and TRBJ1-1; tentative D call: TRBD1 (6 bases). The germline V and J ends were trimmed by 0 bases and 3 bases, with 8 bases remaining between them. CDR3 length equals 14 residues. Germline-derived CDR1 and CDR2 are SGHTA and FQGNSA. CDR3 sequence (DNA): TGTGCCAGCAGCTTAGCGGCAGGGGACACTGAAGCTTTCTTT. This codes for CASSLAAGDTEAFF.

This clonotype was detected many times. The V gene is TRBV29-1, the J gene TRBJ2-1; 8 bases line up with TRBD1. V was clipped by 6 bases and J by 4 bases; unmatched bases: 2. The CDR3 extends over 12 amino acids. Germline V lookup: CDR1 SQVTM, CDR2 ANQGSEA. The CDR3 DNA sequence: TGCAGCGTAGACAGGGGATACAATGAGCAGTTCTTC. This translates into CSVDRGYNEQFF.

On this clonotype: Germline is not matched at one junction end, which may reflect a read error. The CDR3 here is CASSLAFTWDYGYTF. Here the CDR3 DNA reads TGCGCCAGCAGCTTGGCCTTTACATGGGACTACGGCTACACCTTC. J is TRBJ1-2 and V is TRBV5-1, with a possible D match to TRBD1 (5 bases). Germline-derived CDR1 and CDR2 are SGHRS and YFSETQ. This CDR3 contains 15 residues.

This clonotype was seen many times. V is TRBV9 and J is TRBJ2-3; unclear D gene. CDR3 length equals 15 residues. The ends were cut back, 2 bases at V and 0 bases at J, with 10 bases in the middle. Germline V gene sequence: CDR1 SGDLS, CDR2 YYNGEE. The chain's CDR3 is CASSVSSLSTDTQYF. The CDR3 region has the DNA TGTGCCAGCAGCGTCTCCTCCCTCAGCACAGATACGCAGTATTTT.

The chain joins TRBV5-6 to TRBJ2-7; 7 nucleotides match TRBD1. The CDR3 spans 14 residues. J was trimmed by 0 bases and V by 4 bases; bases with no gene match: 4. Germline V gene sequence: CDR1 SGHDT, CDR2 YYEEEE. The CDR3 bases are TGTGCCAGCAGCGCAGGGACAGTCTCCTACGAGCAGTACTTC. It is translated as CASSAGTVSYEQYF.

This clonotype was recorded at least ten times. This chain connects TRBV5-1 to TRBJ1-1, with 7 bases that match TRBD1. V lost 0 bases and J lost 7; bases outside the gene matches: 6. Per germline, CDR1 SGHRS and CDR2 YFSETQ. The CDR3 is 14 residues long. The CDR3 DNA follows: TGCGCCAGCAGCTTGGCCTTAGGGGGCAATGAAGCTTTCTTT. It encodes CASSLALGGNEAFF.

This clonotype was detected ten times or more. The chain has TRBV15 and TRBJ1-2; D is perhaps TRBD1 (6 bases). There are 16 residues in the CDR3. In germline, CDR1 is LNHNV, CDR2 YYDKDF (reference sequence). V lost 0 bases to trimming and J lost 3 bases, with 14 bases between them. CDR3 nucleotides: TGTGCCACCAGCAGAGATGTGGGGAGGACAGACTATGGCTACACCTTC. Encoded protein: CATSRDVGRTDYGYTF.

This clonotype was counted ten times or more. V is TRBV25-1 and J is TRBJ2-3; 10 bases are shared with TRBD2. The CDR3 covers 16 residues. J was trimmed by 1 base and V by 7 bases; bases with no gene match: 8. Germline V lookup: CDR1 MGHDK, CDR2 SYGVNS. The CDR3 loop reads CASTTRTSGGTDTQYF. The CDR3, as DNA: TGTGCCAGCACAACTCGAACTAGCGGGGGCACAGATACGCAGTATTTT.

This clonotype was seen ten or more times. The V gene is TRBV28, the J gene TRBJ2-7; D perhaps matches TRBD1 (5 bases). The CDR3 totals 12 residues. The ends were cut back, 6 bases at V and 0 bases at J, with 6 bases in the middle. Germline V gene sequence: CDR1 MDHEN, CDR2 SYDVKM. In DNA, the CDR3 is TGTGCCAGCAGAGGGGCCTCCTACGAGCAGTACTTC. Its translation: CASRGASYEQYF. The entire variable domain, with the rest obtained from reference TRBV28 and TRBJ2-7, is as follows: DVKVTQSSRYLVKRTGEKVFLECVQDMDHENMFWYRQDPGLGLRLIYFSYDVKMKEKGDIPEGYSVSREKKERFSLILESASTNQTSMYLCASRGASYEQYFGPGTRLTVT.

This clonotype was seen ten or more times. The chain carries TRBV5-6 and TRBJ2-2, with D uncertain. V lost 0 bases to trimming and J lost 7 bases, with 7 bases between them. The V gene's germline CDR1 is SGHDT and CDR2 YYEEEE. The CDR3 length is 13 residues. CDR3 sequence reads: CASSLARIGELFF. CDR3 nucleotide sequence: TGTGCCAGCAGCTTGGCCCGGATCGGGGAGCTGTTTTTT.

This clonotype was picked up many times. The germline gene is not matched at one end of the junction; a read error may be the cause. This rearrangement joins TRBV3-1 to TRBJ1-1; 7 nucleotides align to TRBD1. Germline V CDR1 and CDR2: LGHDT, YNNKEL (reference sequence). This CDR3 has 13 residues. The CDR3 here is CASSQGVNTEAFF. As DNA, the CDR3 is TGCGCCAGCAGCCAGGGGGTGAACACTGAAGCTTTCTTT.

The chain couples TRBV11-2 to TRBJ2-1; D gene unclear. V lost 3 bases and J 1 base, leaving 10 bases between the germline ends. The CDR3 runs to 15 residues. Germline assignment: CDR1 SGHAT and CDR2 FQNNGV. DNA for the CDR3: TGTGCCAGCAGCTTCTTAGCTTCGTCCTACAATGAGCAGTTCTTC. Its protein product is CASSFLASSYNEQFF.

This clonotype was counted at least ten times. V gene TRBV20-1 combines with J gene TRBJ2-3; TRBD2 matches at 7 bases. V was pared by 0 bases and J by 2 bases, with 8 bases of the junction left unmatched. Germline V gene data show CDR1 as DFQATT and CDR2 as SNEGSKA (reference sequence). The CDR3 has 16 residues. The CDR3 coding sequence is TGCAGTGCTAGAGATGAGGAAAGCGGGGTCACAGATACGCAGTATTTT. Protein: CSARDEESGVTDTQYF.

This clonotype has ten or more counts. The DNA of the CDR3 is TGTGCCAGCAGCTTTACATTTCGAGCGGGGGGCCAACAAGAGACCCAGTACTTC. Encoded protein: CASSFTFRAGGQQETQYF. V and J are TRBV5-8 and TRBJ2-5, with TRBD2 matching over 9 bases. From germline, CDR1 is SGHTS and CDR2 YDEGEE. The trim removed 2 bases at V and 2 bases at J, leaving 13 bases unmatched. CDR3 length: 18 amino acids.

The genes are TRBV5-4 and TRBJ1-2; 8 bases agree with TRBD1. V shed 4 bases and J 4 bases; nucleotides not matched to a gene: 9. Germline CDR1 and CDR2: SGHNT and YYREEE (reference sequence). The CDR3 totals 15 residues. As DNA, the CDR3 is TGTGCCAGCAGCAAGGACAGGGAATATGGCTATGGCTACACCTTC. This gives the protein CASSKDREYGYGYTF.

In its sample, this clonotype was seen once. V and J are TRBV7-9 and TRBJ1-2; 7 positions agree with TRBD1. Trimming took 5 bases from V and 8 from J; bases not matched to a gene: 11. From germline, CDR1 is SEHNR and CDR2 FQNEAQ (reference sequence). The CDR3 totals 14 residues. CDR3 region: CASSTGQEGKGYTF. CDR3 DNA sequence: TGTGCCAGCAGCACTGGACAGGAGGGAAAGGGCTACACCTTC.

This clonotype appeared many times. The rearrangement links TRBV29-1 to TRBJ1-1; D unclear. Germline-derived CDR1 and CDR2 are SQVTM and ANQGSEA. The CDR3 contains 12 residues. The V end was cut by 4 bases, the J end by 0 bases, with 6 bases between. The CDR3: CSVVIMNTEAFF. CDR3 nucleotide sequence: TGCAGCGTTGTTATTATGAACACTGAAGCTTTCTTT.

This clonotype was counted ten times or more. This chain uses TRBV19 with TRBJ2-1, with TRBD2 matching over 9 bases. Germline-derived CDR1 and CDR2 are LNHDA and SQIVND (reference sequence). The CDR3 runs to 14 residues. V lost 3 bases and J lost 8; bases outside the gene matches: 5. CDR3 region: CASSMGRGGDEQFF. CDR3 nucleotides: TGTGCCAGTAGTATGGGGCGGGGGGGGGATGAGCAGTTCTTC.

The chain joins TRBV6-5 to TRBJ2-6, with 7 bases identical to TRBD2. CDR1 and CDR2 (germline): MNHEY, SVGAGI. V gave up 7 bases and J gave up 3 bases; unmatched junction bases: 6. This CDR3 is 15 amino acids long. The CDR3 spells CASTWGGSGANVLTF. DNA of the CDR3: TGTGCCAGCACCTGGGGGGGAAGTGGGGCCAACGTCCTGACTTTC.